This TCR beta chain derives from a study of control samples from healthy donors and cancer patients. Clones were read by immunoSEQ multiplex PCR, and TCRdb kept only the in-frame ones, dropping some. Among about 410,000 clones listed, approximately 90% were seen once. The receptor was isolated from a man aged 40-49 years with head and neck cancer. The specimen was PBMCs.

In DNA form, the CDR3 reads TGTGCCAGCAGTTCGGGGGGCCCAGATACGCAGTATTTT. Translating it yields CASSSGGPDTQYF. J is TRBJ2-3 and V is TRBV2; maybe TRBD2 (7 bases). Between the trimmed V and J ends, which lost 5 bases and 4 bases, there was a span of 10 bases. This CDR3 contains 13 residues. Germline CDR1 SNHLY, CDR2 FYNNEI.